The 10 T cell receptor beta chains in this list originate from one sample, sequenced in a study of T cell responses to AZD1222 COVID-19 vaccine. The table came from immunoSEQ multiplex PCR; TCRdb's copy has only in-frame clones and leaves some out. The data show 90,000 to 120,000 clones, roughly 90% seen once. The input for sequencing was peripheral blood, taken 28 days after the second AZD1222 dose. All receptors derive from an adult who received the AZD1222 COVID-19 vaccine.

The chain is built from TRBV15 and TRBJ1-2, with 7 bases that match TRBD1. The CDR3 has 15 amino acids. CDR1 and CDR2 from the germline V gene are LNHNV and YYDKDF (reference sequence). After removal of 0 bases from V and 4 bases from J, the junction contained 5 bases not matched to a gene. The CDR3 bases are TGTGCCACCAGCAGAGATGACGGGACAGCCTATGGCTACACCTTC. It codes for CATSRDDGTAYGYTF.

V is TRBV7-2 and J is TRBJ2-7; D is possibly TRBD2 (6 bases). The CDR3 consists of 14 residues. Germline V CDR1 and CDR2: SGHTA, FQGNSA. Trimming cost V 5 bases and J 5 bases, with 16 bases left between them. Here the CDR3 reads CASSPLVQRDEQYF. CDR3 DNA: TGTGCCAGCAGCCCCTTGGTTCAGCGGGACGAGCAGTACTTC.

The chain couples TRBV27 to TRBJ1-1; D is possibly TRBD1 (5 bases). Deletions cut 5 bases from V and 6 bases from J, with 16 bases between. The CDR3 runs 14 residues. Germline lookup yields CDR1 MNHEY and CDR2 SMNVEV (reference sequence). The CDR3, as DNA: TGTGCCAGCAGTCTCGACAGACGGAGCGCTGAAGCTTTCTTT. Its translation is CASSLDRRSAEAFF.

The table lists this clone with a count of one. This sequence joins TRBV11-2 and TRBJ2-7; TRBD1 matches at 10 bases. The CDR3 runs 18 residues. J lost 1 base, V lost 4 bases, and 13 bases had no gene match. The germline gives CDR1 SGHAT, CDR2 FQNNGV. The CDR3 DNA follows: TGTGCCAGCAGCTCTACCGGGACAGGGGCTCATTGGTCCTACGAGCAGTACTTC. This codes for CASSSTGTGAHWSYEQYF.

The V call is TRBV24-1, the J call TRBJ2-3; 9 bases fit TRBD2. The CDR3 runs to 16 residues. Germline assignment: CDR1 KGHDR and CDR2 SFDVKD. The junction had 4 bases not matched to a gene; V was cut back by 4 bases and J by 0 bases. For the CDR3, the DNA is TGTGCCACCAGTGACAGGACTAGCGTTAGCACAGATACGCAGTATTTT. Translation gives CATSDRTSVSTDTQYF.

This sequence joins TRBV19 and TRBJ2-2; 9 bases map to TRBD1. This CDR3 has 20 residues. V shed 6 bases, J shed 0 bases, and the junction held 17 bases outside the gene matches. The germline V gene encodes CDR1 LNHDA and CDR2 SQIVND (reference sequence). CDR3 region: CASRLSPGTGPYANTGELFF. Here the CDR3 DNA reads TGTGCCAGTAGACTTTCGCCCGGGACAGGGCCTTACGCGAACACCGGGGAGCTGTTTTTT.

The chain couples TRBV5-1 to TRBJ2-7; D is perhaps TRBD1 (6 bases). V gave up 0 bases and J gave up 6 bases, with 13 bases separating them. The CDR3 spans 14 residues. Germline values: CDR1 SGHRS, CDR2 YFSETQ. Here the CDR3 reads CASSLDRTAGEQYF. The CDR3 bases are TGCGCCAGCAGCTTGGATAGGACAGCTGGCGAGCAGTACTTC. Based on the CDR3 plus reference TRBV5-1 and TRBJ2-7, the full variable domain is KAGVTQTPRYLIKTRGQQVTLSCSPISGHRSVSWYQQTPGQGLQFLFEYFSETQRNKGNFPGRFSGRQFSNSRSEMNVSTLELGDSALYLCASSLDRTAGEQYFGPGTRLTVT.

The chain carries TRBV9 and TRBJ1-1, with D perhaps matching TRBD1 (5 bases). Germline CDR1 is SGDLS and CDR2 is YYNGEE. Trimming removed 1 base at V and 6 bases at J, with 16 bases between. This CDR3 is 15 amino acids long. CDR3 nucleotide sequence: TGTGCCAGCAGCGTAATAGGCGGGAGGGGCGCTGAAGCTTTCTTT. Translated: CASSVIGGRGAEAFF. The complete variable domain, with remaining parts taken from reference TRBV9 and TRBJ1-1, reads DSGVTQTPKHLITATGQRVTLRCSPRSGDLSVYWYQQSLDQGLQFLIQYYNGEERAKGNILERFSAQQFPDLHSELNLSSLELGDSALYFCASSVIGGRGAEAFFGQGTRLTVV.

The chain has TRBV5-6 and TRBJ1-5; D is undetermined. CDR1 is SGHDT and CDR2 is YYEEEE in the germline V gene. The CDR3 spans 15 residues. Trimming stripped 0 bases from V and 2 bases from J, with 9 bases between. The CDR3 reads CASSLGRFRNQPQHF. DNA for the CDR3: TGTGCCAGCAGCTTGGGGAGGTTTCGCAATCAGCCCCAGCATTTT. Combining the CDR3 with reference TRBV5-6 and TRBJ1-5 gives the whole variable domain DAGVTQSPTHLIKTRGQQVTLRCSPKSGHDTVSWYQQALGQGPQFIFQYYEEEERQRGNFPDRFSGHQFPNYSSELNVNALLLGDSALYLCASSLGRFRNQPQHFGDGTRLSIL.

The V and J genes are TRBV6-5 and TRBJ1-2, with 7 bases identical to TRBD1. CDR1 and CDR2 (germline): MNHEY, SVGAGI. Germline trimming cut 0 bases from V and 9 bases from J; bases unmatched to any gene: 7. The CDR3 consists of 14 residues. CDR3 sequence reads: CASSYSRQGGSYTF. The CDR3 bases are TGTGCCAGCAGTTACTCGAGGCAGGGGGGAAGCTACACCTTC.